This TCR beta chain was observed in a study of PD-1 blockade in classical Hodgkin lymphoma. TCRdb's copy holds only in-frame clones and misses some; the assay was immunoSEQ multiplex PCR. The data contain around 30,000 clones, around 80% of them seen just once; the ten biggest clones take up around 15%. As regards this clone: Its antigen is as yet unknown.

The time point: cycle 4 day 1 (C4D1), after around six weeks of nivolumab. All the patients suffered relapse after autologous stem cell transplantation, and brentuximab vedotin exposure differed. Study-level results: With respect to the repertoire differences, their causes, possibly disease activity or prior therapy, remain undefined.

This sequence originates from a human donor with classical Hodgkin lymphoma. Here the sequenced sample was peripheral blood mononuclear cells (PBMCs), taken before the fourth cycle of nivolumab.

In DNA, the CDR3 is TGTGCCAGCAGCTTCATCCGGGATTCCCCCTATGGCTACACCTTC. Its translation: CASSFIRDSPYGYTF. The genes are TRBV7-8 and TRBJ1-2; no firm D call. The CDR3 length is 15 residues. V was trimmed by 3 bases and J by 4 bases, leaving 15 bases between them. Germline values: CDR1 SGHVS, CDR2 FQNEAQ.